Listed here are 30 T cell receptor beta chains from one sample, sequenced in a study of T cells in women clearing cervical HPV infection. Produced via immunoSEQ multiplex PCR; TCRdb's table is partial and in-frame only. The sample has around 30,000 clones; the top ten hold 2.5% to 3.5%. Sequenced input: blood buffy coat. These receptors were obtained from a woman between 18 and 69 years old with a cervical HPV16 infection that either progressed to CIN3+ or cleared (not recorded which).

Details on this clone: The DNA ends 3 residues before the CDR3 does, and the rest of the CDR3 is filled in from the germline J gene. The chain combines TRBV19 with TRBJ2-2, with TRBD2 identical over 8 bases. The CDR3 spans 16 residues. Unmatched junction bases numbered 3, after V lost 3 bases and J lost 0 bases. Germline-derived CDR1 and CDR2 are LNHDA and SQIVND (reference sequence). Incomplete CDR3 DNA: TGTGCCAGTAGTATTGCACTAGCGGCGAACACCGGGGAG. Encoded protein: CASSIALAANTGE. The whole CDR3 is CASSIALAANTGELFF.

Of note for this clone: The read terminates 3 residues ahead of where the CDR3 ends, so the germline J gene completes it. The V call is TRBV14, the J call TRBJ2-7; D perhaps matches TRBD1 (6 bases). CDR3 length equals 14 residues. Germline-derived CDR1 and CDR2 are SGHDN and FVKESK. V lost 4 bases, J lost 3 bases, and 13 bases lay in between. Incomplete CDR3 DNA: TGTGCCAGCAGCCTAGGTGCAGGGGTCTACGAG. It encodes CASSLGAGVYE. The whole CDR3 reads CASSLGAGVYEQYF.

CDR3 DNA, as far as it was read: TGTGCCAGCAGGCTGGGACAGGCTTCCTACGAG. It is translated as CASRLGQASYE. The CDR3 as a whole reads CASRLGQASYEQYF. The J gene is TRBJ2-7, the V gene TRBV5-6, with 8 bases fitting TRBD1. Sequencing ends 3 residues short of the CDR3 end; the germline J gene provides the rest. The CDR3 loop spans 14 amino acids. The V and J ends lost 5 bases and 1 base, in that order; junction bases with no gene match: 5. CDR1 and CDR2 from the germline V gene are SGHDT and YYEEEE.

Notes on this clone: The read falls 3 residues short of the CDR3 end, and the missing part is taken from the germline J gene. The V and J genes are TRBV7-2 and TRBJ2-1; the D call may be TRBD1 or TRBD2 (7 bases each). This CDR3 is built from 15 residues. From germline, CDR1 is SGHTA and CDR2 FQGNSA. Trimming removed 4 bases from V and 9 bases from J, with 19 bases in between. The CDR3 DNA, read in part, is TGTGCCAGCAGCTCCAGACAGGGAGGGTATGGTGAG. It specifies CASSSRQGGYGE. The entire CDR3 sequence reads CASSSRQGGYGEQFF.

Details on this clone: The CDR3 end falls 3 residues outside the read, so it is completed with the germline J gene. The J gene is TRBJ2-5, the V gene TRBV20-1; 13 positions agree with TRBD2. CDR3 length: 18 residues. Germline assignment: CDR1 DFQATT and CDR2 SNEGSKA (reference sequence). J gave up 2 bases and V 0 bases, and 9 bases lay outside the gene matches. The DNA read from the CDR3 is TGCAGTGCTAGAGATGGTCGACTAGCGGGAGGTCGACAAGAGACC. Translated: CSARDGRLAGGRQET. The entire CDR3 is CSARDGRLAGGRQETQYF.

In the case of this clone: The CDR3 end falls 3 residues outside the read, so it is completed with the germline J gene. This chain uses TRBV20-1 with TRBJ2-7, with 11 bases fitting TRBD1. This CDR3 region has 14 residues. With V trimmed by 1 base and J by 5 bases, 4 bases remained unmatched. The germline V gene has CDR1 DFQATT and CDR2 SNEGSKA (reference sequence). The CDR3 here is CSARVDRGRHEQYF. The CDR3 DNA, read in part, is TGCAGTGCTAGAGTGGACAGGGGGCGGCACGAG.

Remarks on this clone: From the germline J gene comes the end of the CDR3, since the read stops 3 residues before it. The V gene is TRBV9, the J gene TRBJ2-5; the match to TRBD2 covers 9 bases. Germline V gene data show CDR1 as SGDLS and CDR2 as YYNGEE. The V and J ends lost 0 bases and 1 base, in that order; junction bases with no gene match: 4. CDR3 size: 16 residues. CDR3 region: CASSVGTSDFQETQYF. The CDR3 bases that were read are TGTGCCAGCAGCGTAGGGACTAGCGATTTCCAAGAGACC.

Points on this clone: The read ends 3 residues before the CDR3 terminus; that terminus is restored from the germline J gene. The chain employs TRBV19 and TRBJ2-2; D not resolved. V gave up 11 bases and J gave up 0 bases, with 16 bases separating them. CDR1 and CDR2 from the germline V gene are LNHDA and SQIVND (reference sequence). The CDR3 sequence is 15 residues long. The chain's CDR3 is CAAGPGTTNTGELFF. The DNA read from the CDR3 is TGTGCCGCAGGCCCCGGCACCACGAACACCGGGGAG.

Points on this clone: The CDR3 end falls 3 residues outside the read, so it is completed with the germline J gene. The gene calls are TRBV20-1 and TRBJ1-1; no firm D call. This CDR3 has 8 residues. Germline V gene lookup returns CDR1 DFQATT and CDR2 SNEGSKA (reference sequence). The sequenced part of the CDR3 DNA is TGCAGTGCCCCAGGT. Its protein is CSAPG. The whole CDR3 reads CSAPGAFF.

Details on this clone: The read is 3 residues too short to cover the CDR3 end, so that end is filled in from the germline J gene. V gene TRBV5-1 combines with J gene TRBJ2-3; D may be TRBD1 (6 bases). The CDR3 is 14 residues long. V was trimmed by 5 bases and J by 2 bases, leaving 12 bases between them. Germline V CDR1 and CDR2: SGHRS, YFSETQ. CDR3 region: CASRVGANTDTQYF. Incomplete CDR3 DNA: TGCGCCAGCAGAGTGGGGGCGAACACAGATACG.

About this clone itself: The sequenced fragment ends 3 residues before the CDR3 boundary, so the rest is inferred from the germline J gene. The chain employs TRBV14 and TRBJ2-7, with 8 bases aligning to TRBD1. The V gene end was trimmed by 3 bases and the J gene end by 2 bases; junction bases not matched to a gene: 6. CDR1 is SGHDN and CDR2 is FVKESK in the germline V gene. The length of the CDR3 is 15 residues. CDR3 DNA, as far as it was read: TGTGCCAGCAGCCACCTGGACAGGGAAACCTACGAG. This codes for CASSHLDRETYE. The whole CDR3 region reads CASSHLDRETYEQYF.

On this clone itself: The read gets to within 3 residues of the CDR3 end, and the germline J gene fills in the rest. The chain recombines TRBV2 with TRBJ1-3; D perhaps matches TRBD1 (5 bases). V gave up 8 bases and J gave up 3 bases, with 11 bases separating them. CDR1 and CDR2 from the germline V gene are SNHLY and FYNNEI. CDR3 length: 13 amino acids. CDR3 DNA, as far as it was read: TGTGCCAGCTTGGAGGGGAGTGGAAACACC. Translation: CASLEGSGNT. The CDR3 in its entirety is CASLEGSGNTIYF.

Note on this clone: The read terminates 3 residues before the CDR3 end, so the remaining end is supplied by the germline J gene. The chain links TRBV5-4 to TRBJ2-3; tentatively, D is TRBD2 (6 bases). The V gene lost 4 bases and the J gene lost 6 bases, with 15 bases spanning the gap. The V gene's germline CDR1 is SGHNT and CDR2 YYREEE (reference sequence). There are 14 residues in the CDR3. The CDR3 spells CASSTRDSPDTQYF. The CDR3 DNA, read in part, is TGTGCCAGCAGCACGAGGGACTCCCCGGATACG.

A word on this clone: The read comes to an end 3 residues before the CDR3 does, leaving the germline J gene to fill in the end. The V gene is TRBV5-1, the J gene TRBJ2-5; D might be TRBD2 (6 bases). The CDR3 runs to 14 residues. Trimming left V 6 bases short and J 6 bases short, with 18 bases between. Germline CDR1 is SGHRS and CDR2 is YFSETQ. CDR3 DNA (partial): TGCGCCAGCAATGTTTGGAGGGGTTCGAAGACC. It specifies CASNVWRGSKT. The full CDR3 reads CASNVWRGSKTQYF.

Notes on this clone: From the germline J gene comes the end of the CDR3, since the read stops 3 residues before it. The gene calls are TRBV15 and TRBJ1-4, with 7 bases that match TRBD1. Trimming at V came to 0 bases and at J to 7 bases, leaving 8 bases not matched to a gene. CDR1 is LNHNV, CDR2 YYDKDF, per germline (reference sequence). The CDR3 has 16 amino acids. This CDR3 reads CATSRDREGATEKLFF. The CDR3 DNA, read in part, is TGTGCCACCAGCAGAGATCGGGAGGGGGCGACTGAAAAA.

As to this clone: The read ends 3 residues before the CDR3 terminus; that terminus is restored from the germline J gene. This same CDR3 is encoded by further DNA sequences in the sample. The chain couples TRBV7-9 to TRBJ1-2; D remains ambiguous. Germline loops: CDR1 SEHNR, CDR2 FQNEAQ (reference sequence). This CDR3 has 12 amino acids. Trimming took off 1 base at V and 5 bases at J, with 5 bases between the two ends. The CDR3 sequence: CASSLEGYGYTF. The CDR3 DNA, read in part, is TGTGCCAGCAGCTTAGAGGGTTATGGC. The variable domain in full, completed from reference TRBV7-9 and TRBJ1-2, reads DTGVSQNPRHKITKRGQNVTFRCDPISEHNRLYWYRQTLGQGPEFLTYFQNEAQLEKSRLLSDRFSAERPKGSFSTLEIQRTEQGDSAMYLCASSLEGYGYTFGSGTRLTVV.

Notes on this clone: From the germline J gene comes the end of the CDR3, since the read stops 3 residues before it. This chain uses TRBV2 with TRBJ1-3; no reliable D call. V was pared by 6 bases and J by 4 bases, with 4 bases between. This CDR3 has 11 residues. Germline CDR1 reads SNHLY; CDR2 reads FYNNEI. The CDR3 sequence: CASSRGNTIYF. The covered CDR3 bases are TGTGCCAGCAGCAGGGGAAACACC.

Comments on this clone: The read stops 3 residues short of the end of the CDR3; the missing end is completed from the germline J gene. The genes are TRBV4-2 and TRBJ2-5; 12 positions agree with TRBD2. The ends lost 4 bases at V and 5 bases at J; junction bases unmatched: 8. The CDR3 has 16 amino acids. Germline CDR1 reads LGHNA; CDR2 reads YNFKEQ. The CDR3 DNA, read in part, is TGTGCCAGCAGCCCTTGGACTAGCGGGACCTATGAGACC. It translates to CASSPWTSGTYET. The CDR3 in full is CASSPWTSGTYETQYF.

As regards this clone: The observed sequence ends 3 residues before the CDR3 terminus, with the missing tail filled in from the germline J gene. The chain couples TRBV7-9 to TRBJ2-2; the D gene is possibly TRBD2 (5 bases). This CDR3 contains 14 residues. The germline V gene encodes CDR1 SEHNR and CDR2 FQNEAQ (reference sequence). Trimming removed 7 bases from V and 1 base from J, with 10 bases in between. Partial CDR3 DNA: TGTGCCAGCACAACTAGAGGGAACACCGGGGAG. This encodes CASTTRGNTGE. The CDR3 in full is CASTTRGNTGELFF.

To note about this clone: Read sequence stops 3 residues before the CDR3 end, and the germline J gene provides the missing end. The chain recombines TRBV20-1 with TRBJ2-7; D is perhaps TRBD2 (7 bases). V lost 0 bases and J 4 bases, leaving 19 bases between the germline ends. Germline V lookup: CDR1 DFQATT, CDR2 SNEGSKA (reference sequence). The CDR3 sequence is 16 residues long. CDR3 bases read: TGCAGTGCTAGAGAAGGGGGTAAGCGGGGTTCGTACGAG. Translation: CSAREGGKRGSYE. The full CDR3 reads CSAREGGKRGSYEQYF.

Concerning this clone itself: The read comes to an end 3 residues before the CDR3 does, leaving the germline J gene to fill in the end. V gene TRBV2 combines with J gene TRBJ2-4, with D maybe TRBD2 (5 bases). CDR3 length: 12 amino acids. With 6 bases removed from V and 8 bases from J, the gap between germline ends came to 11 bases. Germline V gene lookup returns CDR1 SNHLY and CDR2 FYNNEI. Here the CDR3 reads CASSQGRDIQYF. The covered CDR3 bases are TGTGCCAGCAGCCAAGGGCGGGACATT.

As to this clone: The CDR3 end falls 3 residues outside the read, so it is completed with the germline J gene. V is TRBV20-1 and J is TRBJ2-7, with 7 bases identical to TRBD2. Germline values: CDR1 DFQATT, CDR2 SNEGSKA (reference sequence). The junction had 18 bases not matched to a gene; V was cut back by 6 bases and J by 1 base. There are 17 residues in the CDR3. The DNA read from the CDR3 is TGCAGTGCCGCACCTCTCGGGTGGCGCGGGGGATCCTACGAG. This translates into CSAAPLGWRGGSYE. The full CDR3 is CSAAPLGWRGGSYEQYF.

The DNA read from the CDR3 is TGTGCCAGCAGGAGAGGGTACGAG. This codes for CASRRGYE. The whole CDR3 is CASRRGYEQYF. The V gene is TRBV2, the J gene TRBJ2-7, with D perhaps TRBD2 (5 bases). Read coverage stops 3 residues before the CDR3 terminus; the germline J gene supplies the remainder. Between the trimmed V and J ends, which lost 6 bases and 4 bases, there was a span of 7 bases. CDR1 and CDR2 (germline): SNHLY, FYNNEI. The length of the CDR3 is 11 residues.

A word on this clone: The CDR3 extends 3 residues past the end of the read, so its final part is completed from the germline J gene. The chain has TRBV19 and TRBJ2-5; 7 bases map to TRBD2. The CDR3 sequence is 16 residues long. The V and J ends lost 0 bases and 2 bases, in that order; junction bases with no gene match: 6. Germline CDR1 reads LNHDA; CDR2 reads SQIVND (reference sequence). The CDR3 reads CASSIEGGGPQETQYF. The CDR3 bases that were read are TGTGCCAGTAGTATAGAGGGGGGGGGACCACAAGAGACC.

To note about this clone: The read terminates 3 residues before the CDR3 end, so the remaining end is supplied by the germline J gene. The chain has TRBV5-1 and TRBJ2-2; 7 nucleotides agree with TRBD1. V was clipped by 4 bases and J by 7 bases; unmatched bases: 13. CDR1 and CDR2 from the germline V gene are SGHRS and YFSETQ. CDR3 length: 16 amino acids. CDR3 region: CASSGGQLSWDGELFF. Partial CDR3 DNA: TGCGCCAGCAGCGGGGGACAGCTAAGTTGGGACGGGGAG.

Concerning this clone itself: Sequencing ends 3 residues short of the CDR3 end; the germline J gene provides the rest. The V gene is TRBV7-2, the J gene TRBJ2-5; 9 positions agree with TRBD2. V was pared by 4 bases and J by 1 base, with 4 bases of the junction left unmatched. Germline values: CDR1 SGHTA, CDR2 FQGNSA. The CDR3 is 15 amino acids. CDR3 region: CASSYQGLAQETQYF. Partial CDR3 DNA: TGTGCCAGCAGCTACCAGGGACTAGCCCAAGAGACC.

In regard to this clone: Read coverage stops 3 residues before the CDR3 terminus; the germline J gene supplies the remainder. The chain joins TRBV14 to TRBJ1-6, with 7 bases identical to TRBD1. This CDR3 spans 15 amino acids. Looked up from germline, CDR1 is SGHDN and CDR2 is FVKESK. Trimming cost V 2 bases and J 5 bases; bases outside gene matches: 3. The CDR3 is CASSQLTGNNSPLHF. The covered CDR3 bases are TGTGCCAGCAGCCAATTGACAGGGAATAATTCACCC.

For this clone: The germline gene is not matched at one end of the junction; a read error may be the cause. The read ends 3 residues before the CDR3 terminus; that terminus is restored from the germline J gene. The chain uses TRBV2 and TRBJ1-4; D not resolved. The germline V gene has CDR1 SNHLY and CDR2 FYNNEI. The length of the CDR3 is 14 residues. Incomplete CDR3 DNA: TGTGCCAGCAGCGAAGTTAGAAGCAATGAAAAA. Protein product: CASSEVRSNEK. The CDR3 as a whole reads CASSEVRSNEKLFF.

Concerning this clone itself: The read ends 3 residues early relative to the CDR3; the germline J gene fills the gap. V usage is TRBV7-2 and J usage is TRBJ2-1; D perhaps matches TRBD1 (6 bases). CDR3 size: 16 residues. V was trimmed by 0 bases and J by 7 bases, leaving 16 bases between them. From germline, CDR1 is SGHTA and CDR2 FQGNSA. The sequenced CDR3 bases are TGTGCCAGCAGCTTAGCGCCGGACAGTCGTTTGAATGAG. It codes for CASSLAPDSRLNE. Given in full, the CDR3 is CASSLAPDSRLNEQFF.

As for this clone: The CDR3 end lies 3 residues beyond the end of the read and is filled in from the germline J gene. The chain joins TRBV2 to TRBJ2-2; D remains unclear. Germline CDR1 SNHLY, CDR2 FYNNEI. The CDR3 is 13 amino acids. Trimming cost V 2 bases and J 5 bases, with 6 bases left between them. The CDR3 region is CASSELATGELFF. Partial CDR3 DNA: TGTGCCAGCAGTGAACTGGCAACCGGGGAG.